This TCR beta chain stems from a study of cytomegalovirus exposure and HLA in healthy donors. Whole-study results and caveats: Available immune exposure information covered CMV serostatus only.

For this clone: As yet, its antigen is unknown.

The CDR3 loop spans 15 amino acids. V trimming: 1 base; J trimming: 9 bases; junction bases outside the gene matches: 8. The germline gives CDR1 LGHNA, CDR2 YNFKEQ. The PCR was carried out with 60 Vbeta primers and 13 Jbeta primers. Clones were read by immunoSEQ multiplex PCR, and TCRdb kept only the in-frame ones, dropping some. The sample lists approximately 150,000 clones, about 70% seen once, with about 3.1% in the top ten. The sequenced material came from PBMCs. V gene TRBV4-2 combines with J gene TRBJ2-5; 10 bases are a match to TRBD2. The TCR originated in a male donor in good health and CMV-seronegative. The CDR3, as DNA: TGTGCCAGCAGCCAAGTTCCTAGCGGGAGTGTTTCCCAGTACTTC. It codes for CASSQVPSGSVSQYF.